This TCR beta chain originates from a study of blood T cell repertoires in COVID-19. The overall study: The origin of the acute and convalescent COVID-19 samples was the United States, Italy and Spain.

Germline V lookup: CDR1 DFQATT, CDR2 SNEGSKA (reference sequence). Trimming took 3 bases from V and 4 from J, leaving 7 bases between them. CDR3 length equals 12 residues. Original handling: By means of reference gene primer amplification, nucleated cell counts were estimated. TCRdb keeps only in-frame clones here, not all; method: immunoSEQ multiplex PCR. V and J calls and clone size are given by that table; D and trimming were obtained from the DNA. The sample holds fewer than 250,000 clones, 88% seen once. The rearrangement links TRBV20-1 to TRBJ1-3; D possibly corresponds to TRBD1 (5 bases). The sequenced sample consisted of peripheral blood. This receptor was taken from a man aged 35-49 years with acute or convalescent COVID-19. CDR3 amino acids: CSASRTGNTIYF. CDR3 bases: TGCAGTGCTAGTAGGACAGGAAACACCATATATTTT.